This TCR beta chain originates from a study of T cell responses to AZD1222 COVID-19 vaccine. Whole-study results and caveats: Spike-specific TCR depth and breadth grew after two AZD1222 doses. Just a handful of AZD1222 recipients were seropositive at baseline.

Sequencing was performed with immunoSEQ multiplex PCR; in TCRdb, only in-frame clones are kept and a portion is missing. The data show roughly 150,000 clones, with about 83% seen just once and 0.95% to 1.1% held by the top ten. With respect to this clone: The antigen is not known.

The germline gives CDR1 MNHEY, CDR2 SMNVEV (reference sequence). The CDR3 has 16 amino acids. Germline trimming cut 4 bases from V and 0 bases from J; bases unmatched to any gene: 3. This specimen was peripheral blood, taken 28 days after the second AZD1222 dose. The rearrangement links TRBV27 to TRBJ1-6, with TRBD1 matching 7 bases. The source is an adult who received the AZD1222 COVID-19 vaccine. The CDR3 nucleotides are TGTGCCAGCAGTTCGGGACAGAGCTCCTATAATTCACCCCTCCACTTT. Translated: CASSSGQSSYNSPLHF.